This entry features one T cell receptor beta chain sequence. What it recognizes is unknown. The sample comes from a study of T cells in Graves' hyperthyroidism and ophthalmopathy. Clinical symptoms, serum thyroxine, TRAb, thyroid ultrasound and orbital computed tomography informed diagnoses. Fresh 10 ml peripheral blood yielded PBMCs. CDR1 and CDR2 (germline): MDHEN, SYDVKM. V was clipped by 6 bases and J by 4 bases; unmatched bases: 6. This CDR3 has 14 residues. TCR beta CDR3 region amplification was performed from RNA transcripts. Carried out on the TCR CDR3, a first-round RT-PCR used the HTBI primer set. In TCRdb, the multiplex PCR reads were re-called with MiXCR into one record per CDR3 protein. The sample consists of over 300,000 distinct CDR3 sequences, 11% to 15% of them appearing once. Study-level points and caveats: Ophthalmopathy was distinguished from stable hyperthyroidism by 13 V-J signatures. Blood also carried most thyroid clonotypes expanded above 0.001.

Sequencing was carried out using blood. This sequence was found in a woman aged 55-69 years with Graves' hyperthyroidism. The J gene is TRBJ2-5, the V gene TRBV28, with 9 nucleotides matching TRBD1. CDR3 sequence: CASSGTGGGETQYF. CDR3 DNA sequence: TGTGCCAGCAGCGGAACAGGGGGCGGAGAGACCCAGTACTTC.